This entry lists 25 T cell receptor beta chains sequenced from one sample in a study of blood T cell repertoires in COVID-19. The method was immunoSEQ multiplex PCR; TCRdb's version includes in-frame clones alone and lacks a portion of them. Among about 200,000 clones listed, around 88% were seen once. The sequenced sample was peripheral blood. These receptor sequences come from a man between 18 and 29 years old with active or convalescent COVID-19.

In its sample, this clone was seen once. This chain links TRBV7-9 with TRBJ2-7; TRBD2 agrees at 9 bases. The junction had 6 bases not matched to a gene; V was cut back by 2 bases and J by 1 base. This CDR3 spans 16 amino acids. Germline CDR1 and CDR2: SEHNR and FQNEAQ (reference sequence). The CDR3 region is CASSLTVTSGSYEQYF. In DNA, the CDR3 is TGTGCCAGCAGCTTAACAGTGACTAGCGGTTCCTACGAGCAGTACTTC.

This clone has only a few counts. V gene TRBV19 combines with J gene TRBJ2-7, with 7 bases matching TRBD2. V shed 0 bases, J shed 7 bases, and the junction held 9 bases outside the gene matches. CDR1 is LNHDA and CDR2 is SQIVND in the germline V gene (reference sequence). The CDR3 totals 15 residues. The CDR3 coding sequence is TGTGCCAGTAGTATAGATCGAGCGGGATTGGGGGAGCAGTACTTC. Protein product: CASSIDRAGLGEQYF.

The count of this clone is one. The V gene is TRBV5-6, the J gene TRBJ1-1; D is perhaps TRBD1 (5 bases). V was trimmed by 4 bases and J by 5 bases, leaving 18 bases between them. Per germline, CDR1 SGHDT and CDR2 YYEEEE. The length of the CDR3 is 15 residues. CDR3 sequence (DNA): TGTGCCAGCAGCCCGCTCCTCCCAGGGTTGACTGAAGCTTTCTTT. This codes for CASSPLLPGLTEAFF.

The CDR3 here is CASSLRLGLAGESSYNEQFF. The DNA of the CDR3 is TGTGCCAGCAGTTTAAGGCTAGGACTAGCGGGGGAGAGCTCCTACAATGAGCAGTTCTTC. The J gene is TRBJ2-1, the V gene TRBV28; 13 nucleotides align to TRBD2. The V gene end was trimmed by 2 bases and the J gene end by 0 bases; junction bases not matched to a gene: 10. From germline, CDR1 is MDHEN and CDR2 SYDVKM. The CDR3 extends over 20 amino acids. The full variable domain, completed using reference TRBV28 and TRBJ2-1, is DVKVTQSSRYLVKRTGEKVFLECVQDMDHENMFWYRQDPGLGLRLIYFSYDVKMKEKGDIPEGYSVSREKKERFSLILESASTNQTSMYLCASSLRLGLAGESSYNEQFFGPGTRLTVL.

V gene TRBV19 combines with J gene TRBJ1-2; D may be TRBD1 (5 bases). Germline CDR1 LNHDA, CDR2 SQIVND (reference sequence). Trimming cost V 4 bases and J 1 base, with 16 bases left between them. The CDR3 consists of 16 residues. The CDR3 coding sequence is TGTGCCAGTAGTACCGGTGGGGCCCCGCTTAACTATGGCTACACCTTC. Amino acids: CASSTGGAPLNYGYTF.

This chain connects TRBV5-1 to TRBJ2-2; D possibly corresponds to TRBD2 (6 bases). V gave up 1 base and J gave up 7 bases, with 11 bases separating them. The germline V gene has CDR1 SGHRS and CDR2 YFSETQ. CDR3 length: 14 residues. The CDR3 region is CASSLSGVNGELFF. CDR3 in DNA: TGCGCCAGCAGCTTGTCGGGGGTTAACGGGGAGCTGTTTTTT.

With respect to this clone: The same CDR3 can be traced to other DNA sequences in this sample. The chain uses TRBV29-1 and TRBJ1-5; D is undetermined. Germline values: CDR1 SQVTM, CDR2 ANQGSEA. This CDR3 has 12 amino acids. The germline V and J ends were trimmed by 4 bases and 2 bases, with 6 bases remaining between them. The CDR3 DNA reads as TGCAGCGTTGGGGGAGGCAATCAGCCCCAGCATTTT. This codes for CSVGGGNQPQHF. Together with reference TRBV29-1 and TRBJ1-5, the CDR3 gives the full variable domain: SAVISQKPSRDICQRGTSLTIQCQVDSQVTMMFWYRQQPGQSLTLIATANQGSEATYESGFVIDKFPISRPNLTFSTLTVSNMSPEDSSIYLCSVGGGNQPQHFGDGTRLSIL.

J is TRBJ1-2 and V is TRBV5-4, with 7 bases that match TRBD1. V dropped 4 bases and J dropped 4; count of bases not matched to a gene: 10. CDR1 is SGHNT, CDR2 YYREEE, per germline (reference sequence). The CDR3 runs to 15 residues. This chain's CDR3 is CASSRQDRFSYGYTF. The CDR3 coding sequence is TGTGCCAGCAGCCGCCAGGACAGGTTTAGCTATGGCTACACCTTC.

The V gene is TRBV19, the J gene TRBJ2-5; D might be TRBD2 (5 bases). Germline V lookup: CDR1 LNHDA, CDR2 SQIVND (reference sequence). The CDR3 spans 14 residues. Trimming cost V 3 bases and J 2 bases, with 10 bases left between them. CDR3 amino acids: CASSIKLVQETQYF. CDR3 nucleotides: TGTGCCAGTAGTATTAAACTAGTTCAAGAGACCCAGTACTTC.

The gene calls are TRBV5-1 and TRBJ2-3; 7 positions match TRBD1. This CDR3 comprises 15 residues. With V trimmed by 7 bases and J by 2 bases, 10 bases remained unmatched. In germline, CDR1 is SGHRS, CDR2 YFSETQ. CDR3 loop: CASQELGQNTDTQYF. CDR3 bases: TGCGCCAGCCAAGAGCTGGGACAGAACACAGATACGCAGTATTTT.

The V call is TRBV7-2, the J call TRBJ2-5, with 9 bases fitting TRBD2. The CDR3 contains 14 residues. V was clipped by 4 bases and J by 3 bases; unmatched bases: 3. Germline-derived CDR1 and CDR2 are SGHTA and FQGNSA. The CDR3 nucleotides are TGTGCCAGCAGCTCGACTAGCGGCGAAGAGACCCAGTACTTC. Its protein product is CASSSTSGEETQYF.

The rearrangement joins TRBV5-1 to TRBJ1-2; D is possibly TRBD1 (5 bases). V gave up 1 base and J gave up 14 bases, with 18 bases separating them. The CDR3 covers 13 residues. Germline values: CDR1 SGHRS, CDR2 YFSETQ. DNA of the CDR3: TGCGCCAGCAGCTTGATAGGGGAGGGCTTGAGTACCTTC. Its translation is CASSLIGEGLSTF. Looking up the rest from reference TRBV5-1 and TRBJ1-2 gives the full variable domain: KAGVTQTPRYLIKTRGQQVTLSCSPISGHRSVSWYQQTPGQGLQFLFEYFSETQRNKGNFPGRFSGRQFSNSRSEMNVSTLELGDSALYLCASSLIGEGLSTFGSGTRLTVV.

The chain links TRBV4-1 to TRBJ1-6; 7 nucleotides line up with TRBD1. The CDR3 is made up of 16 amino acids. Germline values: CDR1 MGHRA, CDR2 YSYEKL. The J segment lost 7 bases and the V segment lost 3 bases, leaving 9 bases of the junction unmatched. This CDR3 is CASSQETGWRNSPLHF. CDR3 nucleotides: TGCGCCAGCAGCCAGGAGACAGGGTGGCGCAATTCACCCCTCCACTTT.

The chain couples TRBV27 to TRBJ2-7; 9 bases agree with TRBD2. V gave up 6 bases and J gave up 4 bases; unmatched junction bases: 10. The CDR3 has 15 residues. Germline V gene lookup returns CDR1 MNHEY and CDR2 SMNVEV (reference sequence). CDR3 bases: TGTGCCAGCAGACTCGGGAGTAGCGGGAGTTACGAGCAGTACTTC. Translating it yields CASRLGSSGSYEQYF.

This rearrangement joins TRBV6-5 to TRBJ2-7; TRBD1 is a possible D gene (6 bases). V lost 5 bases and J lost 3, with 17 bases in between. The CDR3 sequence is 15 residues long. Germline lookup yields CDR1 MNHEY and CDR2 SVGAGI. In DNA, the CDR3 is TGTGCCAGCAGTAGCACCGGGACACTGCGCTACGAGCAGTACTTC. Protein product: CASSSTGTLRYEQYF.

The sample holds a few counts of this clone. The chain couples TRBV5-4 to TRBJ2-5, with 7 positions matching TRBD1. Germline values: CDR1 SGHNT, CDR2 YYREEE (reference sequence). This CDR3 has 14 residues. V was clipped by 0 bases and J by 1 base; unmatched bases: 0. The CDR3 loop is CASSLGDSQETQYF. The CDR3 DNA follows: TGTGCCAGCAGCTTGGGGGACAGCCAAGAGACCCAGTACTTC.

CDR3 amino acids: CASSQEHAGILARDEQFF. The CDR3 DNA sequence: TGTGCCAGCAGCCAAGAACACGCTGGGATACTAGCTAGGGATGAGCAGTTCTTC. The rearrangement joins TRBV14 to TRBJ2-1, with a possible D match to TRBD2 (6 bases). From germline, CDR1 is SGHDN and CDR2 FVKESK. This CDR3 region has 18 residues. Trimming stripped 0 bases from V and 8 bases from J, with 23 bases between.

This clone was detected only once. This chain links TRBV6-5 with TRBJ2-1; no definite D call. Trimming shortened V by 0 bases and J by 5 bases, and 5 bases separated the two germline ends. The CDR3 is 13 residues long. The V gene's germline CDR1 is MNHEY and CDR2 SVGAGI. The chain's CDR3 is CASSYSRNNEQFF. CDR3 DNA: TGTGCCAGCAGTTACTCGAGGAACAATGAGCAGTTCTTC.

The chain combines TRBV28 with TRBJ1-1; no firm D call. CDR1 MDHEN and CDR2 SYDVKM come from the germline V gene. The CDR3 has 14 residues. Trimming took 6 bases from V and 1 from J, leaving 12 bases between them. The CDR3 sequence: CASRPLEGNTEAFF. In DNA form, the CDR3 reads TGTGCCAGCAGACCCCTCGAGGGGAACACTGAAGCTTTCTTT.

The genes are TRBV14 and TRBJ2-5, with TRBD2 matching 9 bases. The V segment lost 1 base and the J segment 5 bases; nucleotides outside the gene matches: 5. This CDR3 is built from 15 residues. Germline loops: CDR1 SGHDN, CDR2 FVKESK. The CDR3 loop is CASSQGGRARETQYF. The CDR3 DNA reads TGTGCCAGCAGCCAAGGCGGGAGGGCGCGCGAGACCCAGTACTTC.

The CDR3 sequence: CASSTLAGGNEQFF. The CDR3 nucleotides read TGTGCCAGCAGCACCTTAGCGGGAGGGAATGAGCAGTTCTTC. The gene calls are TRBV7-2 and TRBJ2-1, with 11 bases identical to TRBD2. The CDR3 covers 14 residues. Trimming took 5 bases from V and 7 from J; bases not matched to a gene: 4. Germline V gives CDR1 SGHTA, CDR2 FQGNSA.

The J gene is TRBJ2-5, the V gene TRBV9, with TRBD2 identical over 10 bases. This CDR3 comprises 17 residues. The trim removed 0 bases at V and 1 base at J, leaving 6 bases unmatched. CDR1 SGDLS and CDR2 YYNGEE come from the germline V gene. Here the CDR3 reads CASSVDAAGGLQETQYF. The CDR3, as DNA: TGTGCCAGCAGCGTAGACGCAGCGGGAGGGCTCCAAGAGACCCAGTACTTC.

This chain connects TRBV27 to TRBJ2-7, with D perhaps TRBD1 (6 bases). Between the trimmed V and J ends, which lost 5 bases and 0 bases, there was a span of 11 bases. Germline CDR1 reads MNHEY; CDR2 reads SMNVEV (reference sequence). The CDR3 extends over 14 amino acids. The CDR3 sequence: CASSPGTNSYEQYF. The CDR3, as DNA: TGTGCCAGCAGTCCCGGGACAAACTCCTACGAGCAGTACTTC.

The chain couples TRBV2 to TRBJ1-1; tentative D call: TRBD1 (5 bases). The germline V and J ends were trimmed by 2 bases and 2 bases, with 9 bases remaining between them. The CDR3 length is 14 residues. Germline V gene sequence: CDR1 SNHLY, CDR2 FYNNEI. The chain's CDR3 is CASSERTLNTEAFF. The CDR3 DNA reads as TGTGCCAGCAGTGAAAGGACACTTAACACTGAAGCTTTCTTT.

Remarks on this clone: The same CDR3 also results from other DNA sequences found in this sample. The genes are TRBV7-9 and TRBJ1-2; D gene ambiguous. Trimming cost V 6 bases and J 4 bases, with 9 bases left between them. Germline CDR1 SEHNR, CDR2 FQNEAQ (reference sequence). This CDR3 has 12 residues. In DNA form, the CDR3 reads TGTGCCAGCAGTTTGGGGAGCTATGGCTACACCTTC. It yields the protein CASSLGSYGYTF.